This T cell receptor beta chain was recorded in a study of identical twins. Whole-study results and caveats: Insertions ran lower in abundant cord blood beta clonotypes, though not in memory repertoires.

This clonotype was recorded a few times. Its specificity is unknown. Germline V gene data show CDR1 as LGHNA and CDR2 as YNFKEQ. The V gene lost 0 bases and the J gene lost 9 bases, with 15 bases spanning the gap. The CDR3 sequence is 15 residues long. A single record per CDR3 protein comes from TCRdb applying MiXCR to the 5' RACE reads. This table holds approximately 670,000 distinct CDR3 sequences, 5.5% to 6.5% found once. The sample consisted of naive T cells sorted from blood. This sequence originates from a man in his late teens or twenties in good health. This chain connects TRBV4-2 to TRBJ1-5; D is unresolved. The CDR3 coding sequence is TGTGCCAGCAGCCAAGATAAGTCCGGTTTGAGGCCCCAGCATTTT. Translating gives CASSQDKSGLRPQHF.